These 24 T cell receptor beta chains share one sample of origin, sequenced in a study of CD8 T cells in Susac syndrome. RNA was extracted with the RNeasy kit, and a quantity of about 0.45 to 1 ug was reverse transcribed using random hexamers. One entry per CDR3 protein, called by TCRdb with MiXCR from the immunoSEQ multiplex PCR reads. Seen here are 40,000 to 55,000 distinct CDR3 sequences, roughly 93% observed once, and the top ten hold 0.5% to 0.6%. Sequencing was performed on CD8+ T cells from PBMCs. The origin of the receptors is a human donor with multiple sclerosis.

This clonotype is a singleton in its sample. This chain links TRBV7-9 with TRBJ1-2, with 11 positions matching TRBD1. CDR1 SEHNR and CDR2 FQNEAQ come from the germline V gene (reference sequence). The CDR3 extends over 15 amino acids. V shed 6 bases, J shed 2 bases, and the junction held 5 bases outside the gene matches. The CDR3 DNA reads as TGTGCCAGCAGTACGGACAGGGGGCTCAACTATGGCTACACCTTC. Its protein product is CASSTDRGLNYGYTF.

This chain connects TRBV7-9 to TRBJ2-7, with D perhaps matching TRBD1 or TRBD2 (5 bases each). Germline assignment: CDR1 SEHNR and CDR2 FQNEAQ (reference sequence). V was trimmed by 1 base and J by 10 bases, leaving 11 bases between them. The CDR3 totals 12 residues. CDR3 DNA sequence: TGTGCCAGCAGCTTAGAGGGAAGGGACCAGTACTTC. Amino acid sequence: CASSLEGRDQYF. Drawing the rest from reference TRBV7-9 and TRBJ2-7, the complete variable domain is DTGVSQNPRHKITKRGQNVTFRCDPISEHNRLYWYRQTLGQGPEFLTYFQNEAQLEKSRLLSDRFSAERPKGSFSTLEIQRTEQGDSAMYLCASSLEGRDQYFGPGTRLTVT.

J is TRBJ2-4 and V is TRBV19, with no clear D. The CDR3 is made up of 16 amino acids. The V gene lost 0 bases and the J gene lost 0 bases, with 9 bases spanning the gap. Germline-derived CDR1 and CDR2 are LNHDA and SQIVND (reference sequence). The CDR3: CASSIDRILAKNIQYF. The CDR3 DNA is TGTGCCAGTAGTATAGATCGGATCCTAGCCAAAAACATTCAGTACTTC.

The chain recombines TRBV3-1 with TRBJ2-5, with TRBD2 matching 8 bases. Looked up from germline, CDR1 is LGHDT and CDR2 is YNNKEL (reference sequence). J was trimmed by 5 bases and V by 4 bases; bases with no gene match: 3. The CDR3 is made up of 13 amino acids. This CDR3 reads CASSRTSPETQYF. CDR3 nucleotide sequence: TGTGCCAGCAGCCGGACTAGCCCGGAGACCCAGTACTTC.

This chain joins TRBV14 and TRBJ2-7, with 11 nucleotides matching TRBD2. Germline V gene lookup returns CDR1 SGHDN and CDR2 FVKESK. V was clipped by 2 bases and J by 3 bases; unmatched bases: 0. The CDR3 runs to 14 residues. The CDR3 loop is CASSQLAGGYEQYF. The CDR3 nucleotides are TGTGCCAGCAGCCAACTAGCGGGGGGCTACGAGCAGTACTTC.

This clonotype appeared a single time. The genes are TRBV20-1 and TRBJ2-1, with D perhaps TRBD1 (7 bases). The CDR3 covers 11 residues. Looked up from germline, CDR1 is DFQATT and CDR2 is SNEGSKA (reference sequence). CDR3 bases: TGCGGCAACCTCCAGGGGGGTGAGCAGTTCTTC. The encoded protein is CGNLQGGEQFF.

The J gene is TRBJ1-2, the V gene TRBV10-3; D is uncertain. The ends were cut back, 3 bases at V and 5 bases at J, with 10 bases in the middle. The CDR3 spans 13 residues. CDR1 is ENHRY and CDR2 is SYGVKD in the germline V gene. In nucleotides, the CDR3 is TGTGCCATCAGTGACCTGTTAGGGTATGGCTACACCTTC. Amino acid sequence: CAISDLLGYGYTF.

This chain joins TRBV27 and TRBJ1-1; D might be TRBD1 (6 bases). Trimming stripped 8 bases from V and 5 bases from J, with 15 bases between. The CDR3 is 13 residues long. Germline V gives CDR1 MNHEY, CDR2 SMNVEV (reference sequence). CDR3 nucleotides: TGTGCCAGCTCCTGGACAGCCGAAACTGAAGCTTTCTTT. It is translated as CASSWTAETEAFF.

The chain employs TRBV7-9 and TRBJ2-7; 7 bases line up with TRBD1. Germline CDR1 is SEHNR and CDR2 is FQNEAQ (reference sequence). This CDR3 is 15 amino acids long. V was pared by 1 base and J by 0 bases, with 3 bases of the junction left unmatched. DNA of the CDR3: TGTGCCAGCAGCTTAGTTTGGGACAGCTCCTACGAGCAGTACTTC. Protein sequence: CASSLVWDSSYEQYF.

V is TRBV13 and J is TRBJ2-1, with 8 bases that match TRBD1. V dropped 5 bases and J dropped 10; count of bases not matched to a gene: 10. Germline assignment: CDR1 PRHDT and CDR2 FYEKMQ (reference sequence). This CDR3 is 14 amino acids long. The CDR3 loop is CASSHGTGEREQFF. As DNA, the CDR3 is TGTGCCAGCAGCCACGGGACAGGTGAGAGAGAGCAGTTCTTC.

The chain links TRBV12-3 or TRBV12-4 to TRBJ1-3; D uncertain. There are 13 residues in the CDR3. V lost 4 bases, J lost 1 base, and 5 bases lay in between. DNA for the CDR3: TGTGCCAGCAGTTCTCCATCTGGAAACACCATATATTTT. Protein sequence: CASSSPSGNTIYF.

The chain carries TRBV5-1 and TRBJ1-2; TRBD1 agrees at 7 bases. CDR1 SGHRS and CDR2 YFSETQ come from the germline V gene. This CDR3 has 16 residues. Trimming cost V 3 bases and J 1 base; bases outside gene matches: 9. The CDR3 spells CASSSTQGGLNYGYTF. CDR3 DNA: TGCGCCAGCAGCTCTACCCAAGGGGGCCTTAACTATGGCTACACCTTC.

The chain joins TRBV7-9 to TRBJ2-1, with 8 bases lining up with TRBD2. The CDR3 covers 16 residues. Losses at the gene ends were 7 bases for V and 7 bases for J; bases not matched to a gene: 15. CDR1 SEHNR and CDR2 FQNEAQ come from the germline V gene (reference sequence). CDR3 region: CASNLPGGTPSNEQFF. The CDR3 DNA reads as TGTGCCAGCAACCTACCGGGAGGGACGCCCTCGAATGAGCAGTTCTTC.

This chain connects TRBV6-5 to TRBJ2-2; 10 nucleotides match TRBD2. With 0 bases clipped from V and 6 bases from J, the junction kept 7 bases outside the gene matches. The CDR3 is made up of 17 amino acids. From germline, CDR1 is MNHEY and CDR2 SVGAGI. This CDR3 is CASSYSGQAGGSGELFF. In nucleotides, the CDR3 is TGTGCCAGCAGTTACTCAGGCCAAGCGGGGGGGTCCGGGGAGCTGTTTTTT.

The V and J genes are TRBV18 and TRBJ2-2, with D possibly being TRBD1 or TRBD2 (5 bases each). V was cut by 3 bases and J by 1 base, with 18 bases left in between. The CDR3 is 18 residues long. Germline V gene lookup returns CDR1 KGHSH and CDR2 LQKENI. The CDR3 DNA reads as TGTGCCAGCTCACCTCGCCAGGGAGAGGACAAGAACACCGGGGAGCTGTTTTTT. This sequence encodes CASSPRQGEDKNTGELFF.

This CDR3 reads CSVDGYGYTF. The CDR3 bases are TGCAGCGTTGACGGGTACGGCTACACCTTC. The chain has TRBV29-1 and TRBJ1-2; D is uncertain. The ends were cut back, 3 bases at V and 8 bases at J, with 7 bases in the middle. Germline V gene data show CDR1 as SQVTM and CDR2 as ANQGSEA. The CDR3 has 10 residues.

This clonotype occurred once. The J gene is TRBJ2-2, the V gene TRBV9; a possible D gene is TRBD1 (6 bases). Germline lookup yields CDR1 SGDLS and CDR2 YYNGEE. Trimming stripped 8 bases from V and 1 base from J, with 9 bases between. The length of the CDR3 is 13 residues. CDR3 DNA sequence: TGTGCCAGTGGACAGCTGAACACCGGGGAGCTGTTTTTT. Its protein is CASGQLNTGELFF.

The chain recombines TRBV25-1 with TRBJ1-1; no definite D call. V lost 5 bases and J lost 1, with 5 bases in between. This CDR3 contains 12 residues. The V gene's germline CDR1 is MGHDK and CDR2 SYGVNS. The CDR3, as DNA: TGTGCCAGCAGTAAAGGGAACACTGAAGCTTTCTTT. It specifies CASSKGNTEAFF.

CDR3 sequence: CANPGTGSGYTF. The CDR3 coding sequence is TGTGCCAACCCCGGGACAGGGAGCGGCTACACCTTC. This chain links TRBV2 with TRBJ1-2, with 9 positions matching TRBD1. The CDR3 extends over 12 amino acids. Germline V lookup: CDR1 SNHLY, CDR2 FYNNEI. Trimming at V came to 10 bases and at J to 8 bases, leaving 8 bases not matched to a gene.

The chain employs TRBV27 and TRBJ1-2; D uncertain. This CDR3 has 16 amino acids. Germline CDR1 reads MNHEY; CDR2 reads SMNVEV (reference sequence). Trimming removed 4 bases at V and 5 bases at J, with 20 bases between. CDR3 amino acids: CASSSSTLGISYGYTF. CDR3 nucleotides: TGTGCCAGCAGTTCATCAACTCTTGGGATTTCTTATGGCTACACCTTC.

This chain uses TRBV30 with TRBJ1-2; no reliable D call. Deletions cut 3 bases from V and 7 bases from J, with 18 bases between. The CDR3 loop spans 14 amino acids. Germline-derived CDR1 and CDR2 are GTSNPN and SVGIG (reference sequence). CDR3 nucleotides: TGTGCCTGGAGCCGGGATGTGCCCTATGGTGGCTACACCTTC. Amino acids: CAWSRDVPYGGYTF. Filled out from reference TRBV30 and TRBJ1-2, the complete variable domain reads SQTIHQWPATLVQPVGSPLSLECTVEGTSNPNLYWYRQAAGRGLQLLFYSVGIGQISSEVPQNLSASRPQDRQFILSSKKLLLSDSGFYLCAWSRDVPYGGYTFGSGTRLTVV.

The chain has TRBV5-1 and TRBJ1-1; no definite D call. Trimming removed 0 bases from V and 3 bases from J, with 9 bases in between. In germline, CDR1 is SGHRS, CDR2 YFSETQ. This CDR3 has 14 residues. The CDR3 region is CASSLAVGDTEAFF. DNA for the CDR3: TGCGCCAGCAGCTTGGCAGTTGGGGACACTGAAGCTTTCTTT.

The chain has TRBV5-6 and TRBJ1-6; no reliable D call. The V gene lost 4 bases and the J gene lost 5 bases, with 10 bases spanning the gap. Germline lookup yields CDR1 SGHDT and CDR2 YYEEEE. The CDR3 has 14 residues. The CDR3 bases are TGTGCCAGCAGCCCCGTTCCGGATAATTCACCCCTCCACTTT. Protein sequence: CASSPVPDNSPLHF.

This rearrangement joins TRBV3-1 to TRBJ2-2; 7 positions match TRBD1. CDR1 is LGHDT and CDR2 is YNNKEL in the germline V gene (reference sequence). Unmatched junction bases numbered 6, after V lost 0 bases and J lost 5 bases. CDR3 size: 16 residues. The CDR3 reads CASSQDTGTVTGELFF. The CDR3 DNA is TGTGCCAGCAGCCAAGATACCGGGACAGTGACCGGGGAGCTGTTTTTT. Variable domain in full (rest from reference TRBV3-1 and TRBJ2-2): DTAVSQTPKYLVTQMGNDKSIKCEQNLGHDTMYWYKQDSKKFLKIMFSYNNKELIINETVPNRFSPKSPDKAHLNLHINSLELGDSAVYFCASSQDTGTVTGELFFGEGSRLTVL.